The clone carrying this T cell receptor beta chain was detected only once. The data derive from a study of T-cell reconstitution after alpha-beta-depleted transplantation in children. Unique molecular identifiers were incorporated when the TCRbeta library was constructed. TCRdb reprocessed the PCR reads via MiXCR and lists one record per CDR3 protein. There are a few hundred thousand distinct CDR3 sequences in the sample; 25% to 30% occur only once, and around a third lies in the top ten. V shed 1 base and J shed 9 bases, with 14 bases lying between them. The CDR3 has 14 amino acids. The germline CDR1 and CDR2 sequences are SGHDT and YYEEEE.

Sequenced here: PBMCs, sampled before TCRalphabeta/CD19-depleted stem cell transplant. The rearrangement uses TRBV5-6 and TRBJ2-1, with D perhaps given as TRBD1 or TRBD2 (5 bases each). This clonotype was sampled from a boy less than two years old with Wiskott-Aldrich syndrome, due to receive a stem cell transplant. The CDR3 protein is CASSLMGEAVEQFF. The CDR3 nucleotides are TGTGCCAGCAGCTTGATGGGGGAAGCGGTTGAGCAGTTCTTC.